This T cell receptor (beta chain) was found in a study of blood T cell repertoires in COVID-19. Trimming cost V 1 base and J 5 bases; bases outside gene matches: 5. This CDR3 is 15 amino acids long. CDR1 SGHTA and CDR2 FQGNSA come from the germline V gene. Clones were sequenced by immunoSEQ multiplex PCR, and TCRdb holds only the in-frame ones, with some missing. The data hold hundreds of thousands of clones, with 85% observed a single time. The rearrangement joins TRBV7-2 to TRBJ1-5, with 7 bases fitting TRBD1. This TCR was sampled from a woman in her forties or fifties with active or convalescent COVID-19. The sample comprised peripheral blood. CDR3 bases: TGTGCCAGCAGCTTAGTAGGGACAGATGATCAGCCCCAGCATTTT. Its protein is CASSLVGTDDQPQHF.